This entry lists 24 T cell receptor beta chains sequenced from one sample in a study of a mutant IDH1 vaccine in newly diagnosed glioma. Some clones are missing from TCRdb's copy, which holds only in-frame ones; the method was immunoSEQ multiplex PCR. The table has about 50,000 clones, 80% to 95% seen once. These receptors have no known antigen. This sample's time point: week 35, safety follow-up. Each dose delivered 300 ug of mutant IDH1 20-mer peptide subcutaneously with imiquimod. The sequenced sample was PBMCs, obtained from a glioma patient whose treatment included an IDH1 peptide vaccine. The receptors derive from a man aged 50 or older with glioma.

The rearrangement joins TRBV9 to TRBJ1-1, with 9 bases fitting TRBD1. J gave up 5 bases and V 4 bases, and 6 bases lay outside the gene matches. Germline CDR1 SGDLS, CDR2 YYNGEE. This CDR3 region has 14 residues. In nucleotides, the CDR3 is TGTGCCAGCAGCCCCTACAGGGGGCTGACTGAAGCTTTCTTT. The encoded protein is CASSPYRGLTEAFF. Supplemented by reference TRBV9 and TRBJ1-1, the full variable domain reads DSGVTQTPKHLITATGQRVTLRCSPRSGDLSVYWYQQSLDQGLQFLIQYYNGEERAKGNILERFSAQQFPDLHSELNLSSLELGDSALYFCASSPYRGLTEAFFGQGTRLTVV.

This sequence joins TRBV9 and TRBJ1-3; 7 nucleotides line up with TRBD1. Trimming at V came to 5 bases and at J to 0 bases, leaving 5 bases not matched to a gene. CDR1 is SGDLS, CDR2 YYNGEE, per germline. The CDR3 has 15 amino acids. The CDR3 loop reads CASRRTGDSGNTIYF. In nucleotides, the CDR3 is TGTGCCAGCAGACGAACAGGGGACTCTGGAAACACCATATATTTT.

The rearrangement uses TRBV4-1 and TRBJ1-1; TRBD1 aligns across 7 bases. CDR1 is MGHRA and CDR2 is YSYEKL in the germline V gene. The CDR3 totals 14 residues. Trimming at V came to 7 bases and at J to 4 bases, leaving 9 bases not matched to a gene. DNA for the CDR3: TGCGCCAGCAACGACAGGGTAACAAGCACTGAAGCTTTCTTT. It specifies CASNDRVTSTEAFF.

V is TRBV7-6 and J is TRBJ2-1, with TRBD2 as a possible D gene (5 bases). Trimming took 0 bases from V and 0 from J, leaving 12 bases between them. The CDR3 is 17 amino acids. Germline-derived CDR1 and CDR2 are SGHVS and FNYEAQ. The CDR3 bases are TGTGCCAGCAGCTTAGCGCAGAGGGTAAGCTCCTACAATGAGCAGTTCTTC. Its protein is CASSLAQRVSSYNEQFF.

This sequence joins TRBV19 and TRBJ2-6; 8 bases are a match to TRBD1. J lost 0 bases, V lost 6 bases, and 4 bases had no gene match. The CDR3 is 16 amino acids. Germline CDR1 and CDR2: LNHDA and SQIVND (reference sequence). Here the CDR3 DNA reads TGTGCCAGTAGCGACAGGGGATACTCTGGGGCCAACGTCCTGACTTTC. Amino acid sequence: CASSDRGYSGANVLTF.

The chain employs TRBV9 and TRBJ2-7, with TRBD2 matching over 7 bases. The trim removed 0 bases at V and 7 bases at J, leaving 10 bases unmatched. Germline CDR1 is SGDLS and CDR2 is YYNGEE. CDR3 length: 15 amino acids. CDR3 DNA: TGTGCCAGCAGCGTAGGTCTAGCGGACCAAAGGGAGCAGTACTTC. This gives the protein CASSVGLADQREQYF. Full variable domain (outside the CDR3, taken from reference TRBV9 and TRBJ2-7): DSGVTQTPKHLITATGQRVTLRCSPRSGDLSVYWYQQSLDQGLQFLIQYYNGEERAKGNILERFSAQQFPDLHSELNLSSLELGDSALYFCASSVGLADQREQYFGPGTRLTVT.

V gene TRBV19 combines with J gene TRBJ1-1, with D unclear. V gave up 1 base and J gave up 6 bases, with 15 bases separating them. Germline CDR1 LNHDA, CDR2 SQIVND (reference sequence). The CDR3 is 15 amino acids. As DNA, the CDR3 is TGTGCCAGTAGTATAGGACCGGACGGACTCTCTGAAGCTTTCTTT. Amino acids: CASSIGPDGLSEAFF.

The V call is TRBV4-2, the J call TRBJ2-1; 9 positions match TRBD2. The CDR3 is made up of 18 amino acids. Germline lookup yields CDR1 LGHNA and CDR2 YNFKEQ. The J segment lost 1 base and the V segment lost 0 bases, leaving 7 bases of the junction unmatched. The CDR3 region is CASSQEPLAGNSYNEQFF. CDR3 nucleotides: TGTGCCAGCAGCCAAGAGCCCCTAGCGGGAAATTCCTACAATGAGCAGTTCTTC.

The chain combines TRBV18 with TRBJ1-2; D call uncertain. The CDR3 has 14 amino acids. Germline V CDR1 and CDR2: KGHSH, LQKENI. Trimming shortened V by 0 bases and J by 10 bases, and 15 bases separated the two germline ends. CDR3 sequence (DNA): TGTGCCAGCTCACCACCGGGGTTCGAAGGTGTCTACACCTTC. Translation: CASSPPGFEGVYTF.

The chain uses TRBV7-2 and TRBJ2-7; possibly TRBD2 for D (6 bases). Trimming cost V 0 bases and J 3 bases, with 12 bases left between them. The germline V gene encodes CDR1 SGHTA and CDR2 FQGNSA. The CDR3 runs to 15 residues. The CDR3 nucleotides read TGTGCCAGCAGCTTAGCGCTTGGAGGGAACTACGAGCAGTACTTC. It specifies CASSLALGGNYEQYF.

This chain uses TRBV4-1 with TRBJ2-2; no clear D gene. V shed 3 bases and J shed 3 bases, with 8 bases lying between them. Germline V gene lookup returns CDR1 MGHRA and CDR2 YSYEKL. The CDR3 has 14 residues. Here the CDR3 reads CASSHRLHTGELFF. In nucleotides, the CDR3 is TGCGCCAGCAGCCATCGACTCCACACCGGGGAGCTGTTTTTT.

This chain links TRBV18 with TRBJ1-6; 9 positions match TRBD1. V was pared by 3 bases and J by 4 bases, with 7 bases of the junction left unmatched. This CDR3 is 17 amino acids long. The germline CDR1 and CDR2 sequences are KGHSH and LQKENI. In DNA form, the CDR3 reads TGTGCCAGCTCACCCGCGGGACAGGGAGGGTATAATTCACCCCTCCACTTT. Its protein is CASSPAGQGGYNSPLHF.

The chain couples TRBV6-5 to TRBJ1-1, with D possibly TRBD1 on 6 matching bases. The germline CDR1 and CDR2 sequences are MNHEY and SVGAGI. CDR3 length: 14 residues. V dropped 0 bases and J dropped 11 bases, with 16 bases sitting between them. The CDR3 spells CASSYSPQGISAFF. As DNA, the CDR3 is TGTGCCAGCAGTTACTCGCCTCAGGGGATAAGCGCTTTCTTT.

This rearrangement joins TRBV2 to TRBJ2-2, with D unclear. The CDR3 has 11 amino acids. V dropped 7 bases and J dropped 6 bases, with 6 bases sitting between them. Germline values: CDR1 SNHLY, CDR2 FYNNEI. CDR3 residues: CASMGSGELFF. In DNA, the CDR3 is TGTGCCAGCATGGGTTCCGGGGAGCTGTTTTTT. Using reference TRBV2 and TRBJ2-2 for the parts outside the CDR3, the full variable domain is EPEVTQTPSHQVTQMGQEVILRCVPISNHLYFYWYRQILGQKVEFLVSFYNNEISEKSEIFDDQFSVERPDGSNFTLKIRSTKLEDSAMYFCASMGSGELFFGEGSRLTVL.

The chain couples TRBV5-1 to TRBJ2-6, with D perhaps matching TRBD1 or TRBD2 (5 bases each). The V end was cut by 0 bases, the J end by 1 base, with 26 bases between. Germline V lookup: CDR1 SGHRS, CDR2 YFSETQ. The CDR3 length is 22 residues. This CDR3 reads CASSLAGNRQDFSPSGANVLTF. For the CDR3, the DNA is TGCGCCAGCAGCTTGGCGGGTAACAGGCAGGACTTTTCCCCTTCTGGGGCCAACGTCCTGACTTTC.

The chain recombines TRBV6-5 with TRBJ1-1; 10 nucleotides agree with TRBD1. After removal of 2 bases from V and 5 bases from J, the junction contained 2 bases not matched to a gene. The germline V gene encodes CDR1 MNHEY and CDR2 SVGAGI. CDR3 size: 14 residues. The DNA for the CDR3 is TGTGCCAGCAGTTACGACAGGGGGCAGACTGAAGCTTTCTTT. It is translated as CASSYDRGQTEAFF.

The V call is TRBV5-1, the J call TRBJ1-1, with 8 bases aligning to TRBD1. The CDR3 runs 16 residues. V dropped 4 bases and J dropped 5; count of bases not matched to a gene: 13. Germline V CDR1 and CDR2: SGHRS, YFSETQ. CDR3 protein: CASSTGQGALGTEAFF. CDR3 DNA: TGCGCCAGCAGCACAGGACAGGGTGCACTAGGGACTGAAGCTTTCTTT. Full variable domain (rest looked up from reference TRBV5-1 and TRBJ1-1): KAGVTQTPRYLIKTRGQQVTLSCSPISGHRSVSWYQQTPGQGLQFLFEYFSETQRNKGNFPGRFSGRQFSNSRSEMNVSTLELGDSALYLCASSTGQGALGTEAFFGQGTRLTVV.

The J gene is TRBJ2-3, the V gene TRBV18; TRBD2 might be the D (5 bases). The V end lost 6 bases, the J end lost 6 bases, and 19 bases lay between the germline ends. Germline V gene data show CDR1 as KGHSH and CDR2 as LQKENI. The CDR3 runs to 15 residues. CDR3 sequence reads: CASSRLIPRADTQYF. The CDR3 coding sequence is TGTGCCAGCTCCCGTTTAATCCCGCGGGCGGATACGCAGTATTTT.

The CDR3 bases are TGTGCCAGTAGTCTTAGGGGCGGTCAGCCCCAGCATTTT. As protein: CASSLRGGQPQHF. The J gene is TRBJ1-5, the V gene TRBV19; D possibly corresponds to TRBD1 (5 bases). The V end lost 5 bases, the J end lost 6 bases, and 11 bases lay between the germline ends. Per germline, CDR1 LNHDA and CDR2 SQIVND (reference sequence). The length of the CDR3 is 13 residues.

The chain has TRBV6-5 and TRBJ1-1, with 8 bases aligning to TRBD1. The CDR3 loop spans 13 amino acids. Germline-derived CDR1 and CDR2 are MNHEY and SVGAGI. Trimming cost V 5 bases and J 5 bases; bases outside gene matches: 4. The CDR3 here is CASSPGGHTEAFF. DNA for the CDR3: TGTGCCAGCAGTCCAGGGGGCCATACTGAAGCTTTCTTT.

The J gene is TRBJ2-7, the V gene TRBV29-1; 7 bases fit TRBD1. This CDR3 spans 13 amino acids. J gave up 1 base and V 4 bases, and 4 bases lay outside the gene matches. The germline CDR1 and CDR2 sequences are SQVTM and ANQGSEA. CDR3 loop: CSVVPGQSYEQYF. CDR3 in DNA: TGCAGCGTTGTACCGGGACAGTCCTACGAGCAGTACTTC.

The DNA for the CDR3 is TGTGCCAGCAGCTTATCACTGCGGGAGGGCCACGAGACCCAGTACTTC. This codes for CASSLSLREGHETQYF. The rearrangement uses TRBV7-9 and TRBJ2-5, with TRBD2 identical over 9 bases. The CDR3 contains 16 residues. CDR1 is SEHNR, CDR2 FQNEAQ, per germline (reference sequence). Losses at the gene ends were 2 bases for V and 5 bases for J; bases not matched to a gene: 9.

This clone appeared a few times. The chain employs TRBV25-1 and TRBJ2-7, with D unresolved. The V end lost 8 bases, the J end lost 5 bases, and 16 bases lay between the germline ends. The CDR3 has 13 residues. Looked up from germline, CDR1 is MGHDK and CDR2 is SYGVNS. The CDR3 loop is CASSNLIGNEQYF. In DNA form, the CDR3 reads TGTGCCAGCTCTAATTTGATTGGGAACGAGCAGTACTTC.

The J gene is TRBJ2-1, the V gene TRBV4-2; either TRBD1 or TRBD2 may fit D (5 bases each). V dropped 8 bases and J dropped 7 bases, with 18 bases sitting between them. Germline V gene data show CDR1 as LGHNA and CDR2 as YNFKEQ. The CDR3 extends over 14 amino acids. The CDR3, as DNA: TGTGCCAGCGGCCCGGGGCGCCCCGAGAATGAGCAGTTCTTC. As protein: CASGPGRPENEQFF.